What follows are 9 T cell receptor beta chains derived from one specimen sequenced in a study of T-cell reconstitution after alpha-beta-depleted transplantation in children. Unique molecular identifiers were used to barcode this TCRbeta library. MiXCR, applied by TCRdb to the PCR reads, yields one record per CDR3 protein. The sample contains about 640,000 distinct CDR3 sequences, approximately 15% of which appear only once. Sequences were derived from PBMCs from the stem cell graft donor, sampled from the stem cell graft. These receptors all come from a human donor who donated a stem cell graft to a child with acute myeloid leukemia.

In its sample, this clonotype was seen many times. The gene calls are TRBV6-5 and TRBJ2-1; D remains ambiguous. The ends were cut back, 0 bases at V and 2 bases at J, with 14 bases in the middle. The CDR3 extends over 17 amino acids. Germline V CDR1 and CDR2: MNHEY, SVGAGI. The CDR3 region is CASSYSSETDAYNEQFF. Here the CDR3 DNA reads TGTGCCAGCAGTTACTCGTCCGAGACCGATGCCTACAATGAGCAGTTCTTC.

The J gene is TRBJ2-1, the V gene TRBV20-1; tentative D call: TRBD1 (5 bases). Per the germline V gene, CDR1 is DFQATT and CDR2 is SNEGSKA (reference sequence). V lost 6 bases and J lost 1, with 19 bases in between. This CDR3 has 16 residues. This CDR3 reads CSAPSPTAYSYNEQFF. DNA of the CDR3: TGCAGTGCCCCCTCGCCGACAGCCTATTCCTACAATGAGCAGTTCTTC.

This clonotype has a count of ten or more. V usage is TRBV5-4 and J usage is TRBJ2-3, with a weak D call TRBD1 (5 bases). The CDR3 has 16 amino acids. The ends were cut back, 0 bases at V and 2 bases at J, with 13 bases in the middle. Germline V lookup: CDR1 SGHNT, CDR2 YYREEE (reference sequence). The CDR3 loop is CASSLVAGKNTDTQYF. The CDR3 DNA follows: TGTGCCAGCAGCTTGGTGGCAGGGAAGAACACAGATACGCAGTATTTT.

In the case of this clonotype: One base away lies a much larger clone, so this may be a sequencing read error. J is TRBJ2-7 and V is TRBV5-1, with TRBD1 matching over 8 bases. J was trimmed by 7 bases and V by 2 bases; bases with no gene match: 5. Germline V gives CDR1 SGHRS, CDR2 YFSETQ. This CDR3 spans 13 amino acids. CDR3 coding DNA: TGCGCCAGCAGCTTTGGGACAGGAGTTGAGCAGTACTTC. Translation: CASSFGTGVEQYF. The complete variable domain, with remaining parts taken from reference TRBV5-1 and TRBJ2-7, reads KAGVTQTPRYLIKTRGQQVTLSCSPISGHRSVSWYQQTPGQGLQFLFEYFSETQRNKGNFPGRFSGRQFSNSRSEMNVSTLELGDSALYLCASSFGTGVEQYFGPGTRLTVT.

This clonotype appeared a few times. This rearrangement joins TRBV5-1 to TRBJ2-2; a possible D gene is TRBD2 (6 bases). Trimming took off 0 bases at V and 5 bases at J, with 11 bases between the two ends. The germline CDR1 and CDR2 sequences are SGHRS and YFSETQ. This CDR3 is built from 15 residues. The CDR3 DNA reads as TGCGCCAGCAGCTTGGAGTCTAGCGTTACCGGGGAGCTGTTTTTT. Protein product: CASSLESSVTGELFF.

This clonotype has a count of ten or more. The chain has TRBV10-2 and TRBJ1-1; no firm D call. V lost 6 bases, J lost 0 bases, and 14 bases lay in between. Per germline, CDR1 WSHSY and CDR2 SAAADI. The CDR3 totals 15 residues. This chain's CDR3 is CASRRPGLMNTEAFF. CDR3 coding DNA: TGCGCCAGCAGGAGGCCAGGTTTGATGAACACTGAAGCTTTCTTT.

This clonotype was observed at least ten times. The rearrangement links TRBV29-1 to TRBJ2-2; D could derive from TRBD1 or TRBD2 (5 bases each). This CDR3 region has 14 residues. CDR1 is SQVTM, CDR2 ANQGSEA, per germline. The V gene lost 2 bases and the J gene lost 4 bases, with 11 bases spanning the gap. CDR3 amino acids: CSVEIVGRTGELFF. CDR3 in DNA: TGCAGCGTTGAAATCGTGGGACGCACCGGGGAGCTGTTTTTT.

This clonotype was recorded many times. The chain links TRBV29-1 to TRBJ2-7; D might be TRBD1 (6 bases). Germline lookup yields CDR1 SQVTM and CDR2 ANQGSEA. V was shortened by 5 bases and J by 2 bases, with 13 bases between the two germline ends. The CDR3 spans 13 residues. Here the CDR3 reads CSVQTGNTYEQYF. The CDR3 bases are TGCAGCGTTCAGACAGGAAACACCTACGAGCAGTACTTC.

In this sample, this clonotype turned up many times. This chain joins TRBV29-1 and TRBJ1-4; TRBD1 matches at 9 bases. From germline, CDR1 is SQVTM and CDR2 ANQGSEA. V lost 4 bases, J lost 3 bases, and 6 bases stayed unmatched. There are 15 residues in the CDR3. The CDR3 protein is CSVAPTGGSNEKLFF. CDR3 nucleotides: TGCAGCGTTGCCCCGACAGGGGGTTCTAATGAAAAACTGTTTTTT.